This record covers a single T cell receptor beta chain. As yet, its antigen is unknown. This sample was taken from a study of tissue T cells after allogeneic stem cell transplantation. Autopsy tissues included GI tract, liver, skin and lymphoid organs. V dropped 5 bases and J dropped 10; count of bases not matched to a gene: 8. The CDR3 is 14 residues long. In germline, CDR1 is SGHNT, CDR2 YENEEA. General study points: Some tissue clones might be persisting host cells; their alloreactivity or antigen specificity was not determined. Anatomically similar tissues had similar TCR repertoires within each patient.

Measured with immunoSEQ multiplex PCR; TCRdb has only the in-frame clones, and not every one. The sample includes about 10,000 clones, 60% seen only once; the top ten take over 8.5%. Material: tissue from the jejunum, obtained at autopsy. This rearrangement joins TRBV11-3 to TRBJ1-3; 10 nucleotides match TRBD1. The sequence was obtained from a woman between 18 and 50 years old with breast cancer. In nucleotides, the CDR3 is TGTGCCAGCAGCCCCCCCGGGACAGGGGAAACCATATATTTT. Translation gives CASSPPGTGETIYF.